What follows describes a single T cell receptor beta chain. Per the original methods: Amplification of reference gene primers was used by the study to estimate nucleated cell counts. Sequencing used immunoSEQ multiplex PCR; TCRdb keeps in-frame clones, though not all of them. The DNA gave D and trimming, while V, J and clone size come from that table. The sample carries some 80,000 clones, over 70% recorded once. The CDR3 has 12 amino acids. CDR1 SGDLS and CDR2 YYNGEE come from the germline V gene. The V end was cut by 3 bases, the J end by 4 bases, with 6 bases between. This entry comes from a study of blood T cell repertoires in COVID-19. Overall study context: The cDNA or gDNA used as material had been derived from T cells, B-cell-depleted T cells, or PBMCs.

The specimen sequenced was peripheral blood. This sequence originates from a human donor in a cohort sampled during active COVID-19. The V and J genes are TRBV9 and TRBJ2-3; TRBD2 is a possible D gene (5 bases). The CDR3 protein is CASSGESDTQYF. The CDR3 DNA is TGTGCCAGCAGCGGGGAGTCAGATACGCAGTATTTT.